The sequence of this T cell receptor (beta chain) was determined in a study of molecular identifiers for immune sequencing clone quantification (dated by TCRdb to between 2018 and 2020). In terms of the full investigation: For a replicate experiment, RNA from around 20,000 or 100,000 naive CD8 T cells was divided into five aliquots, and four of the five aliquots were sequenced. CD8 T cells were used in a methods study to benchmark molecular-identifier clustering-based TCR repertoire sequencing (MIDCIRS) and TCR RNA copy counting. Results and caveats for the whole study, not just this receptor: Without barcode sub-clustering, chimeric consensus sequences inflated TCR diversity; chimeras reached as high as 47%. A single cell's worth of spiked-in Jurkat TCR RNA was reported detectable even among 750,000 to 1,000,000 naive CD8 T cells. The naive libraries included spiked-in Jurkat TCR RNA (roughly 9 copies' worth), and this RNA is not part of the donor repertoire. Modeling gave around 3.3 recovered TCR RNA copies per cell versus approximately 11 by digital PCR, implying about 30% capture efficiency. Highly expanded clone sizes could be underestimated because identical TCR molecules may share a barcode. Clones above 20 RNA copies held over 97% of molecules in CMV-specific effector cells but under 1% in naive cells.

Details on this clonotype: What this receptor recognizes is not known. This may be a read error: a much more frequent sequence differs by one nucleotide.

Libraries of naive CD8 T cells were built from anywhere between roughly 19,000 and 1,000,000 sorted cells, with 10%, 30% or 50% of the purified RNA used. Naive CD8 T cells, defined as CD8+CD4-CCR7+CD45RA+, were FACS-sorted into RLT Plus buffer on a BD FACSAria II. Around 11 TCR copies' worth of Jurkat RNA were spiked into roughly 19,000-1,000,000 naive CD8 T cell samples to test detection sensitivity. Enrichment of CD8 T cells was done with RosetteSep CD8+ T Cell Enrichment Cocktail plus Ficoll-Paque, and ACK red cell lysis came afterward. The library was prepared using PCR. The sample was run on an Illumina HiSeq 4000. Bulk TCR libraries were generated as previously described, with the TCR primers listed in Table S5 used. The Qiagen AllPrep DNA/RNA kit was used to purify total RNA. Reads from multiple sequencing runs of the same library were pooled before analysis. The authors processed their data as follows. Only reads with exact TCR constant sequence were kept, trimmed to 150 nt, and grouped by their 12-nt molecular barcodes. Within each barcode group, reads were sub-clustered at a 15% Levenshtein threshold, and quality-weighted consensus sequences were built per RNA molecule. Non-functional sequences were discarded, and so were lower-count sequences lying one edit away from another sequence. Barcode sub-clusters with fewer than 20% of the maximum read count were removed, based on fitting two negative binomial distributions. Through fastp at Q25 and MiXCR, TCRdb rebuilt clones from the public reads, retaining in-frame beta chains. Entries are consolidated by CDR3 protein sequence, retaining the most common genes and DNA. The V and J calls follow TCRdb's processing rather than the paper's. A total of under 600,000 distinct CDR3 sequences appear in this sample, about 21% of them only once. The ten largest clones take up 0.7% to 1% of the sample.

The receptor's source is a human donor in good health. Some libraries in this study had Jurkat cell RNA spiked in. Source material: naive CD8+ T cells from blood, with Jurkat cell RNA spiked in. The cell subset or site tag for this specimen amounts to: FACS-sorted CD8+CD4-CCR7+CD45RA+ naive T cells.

The nucleotides are TGCGCCAGCAGCCAAGATCGCAGCAGGAGTTCATACGAGCAGTACTTC. Its protein reads: CASSQDRSRSSYEQYF. This receptor chain uses TRBV4-3 and TRBJ2-7, with the D segment identity uncertain. The CDR3 goes from the cysteine to the phenylalanine over 16 residues. Only the CDR3 DNA stays, 48 bases, in frame from base 1. For CDR1 and CDR2, the germline V gene lists LGHNA and YSLEER. The V and J ends are trimmed by 0 bases and 4 bases, leaving 16 bases between them.